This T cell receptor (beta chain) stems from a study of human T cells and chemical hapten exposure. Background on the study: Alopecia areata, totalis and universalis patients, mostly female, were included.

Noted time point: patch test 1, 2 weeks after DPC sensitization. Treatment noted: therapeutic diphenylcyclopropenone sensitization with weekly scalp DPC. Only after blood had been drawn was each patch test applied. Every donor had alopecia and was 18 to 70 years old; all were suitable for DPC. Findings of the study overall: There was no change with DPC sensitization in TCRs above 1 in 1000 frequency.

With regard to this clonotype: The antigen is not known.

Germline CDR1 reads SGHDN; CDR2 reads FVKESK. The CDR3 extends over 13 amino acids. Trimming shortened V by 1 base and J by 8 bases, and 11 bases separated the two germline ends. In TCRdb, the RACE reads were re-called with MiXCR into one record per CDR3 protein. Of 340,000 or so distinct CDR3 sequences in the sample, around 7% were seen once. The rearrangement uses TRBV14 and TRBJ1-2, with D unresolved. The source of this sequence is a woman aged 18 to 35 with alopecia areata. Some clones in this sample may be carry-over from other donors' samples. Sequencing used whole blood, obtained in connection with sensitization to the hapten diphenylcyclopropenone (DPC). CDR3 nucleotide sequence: TGTGCCAGCAGCCAAGGGACCGGGAGAGGCTACACCTTC. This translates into CASSQGTGRGYTF.